The entry that follows covers one TCR beta chain sequence. The antigen is not known. The data were obtained in a study of OX40 agonist ivuxolimab in advanced cancers. Whole-study findings and limits: The average count of expanded clones was higher among CD8+ T cells than among CD4+.

Assay used: immunoSEQ multiplex PCR; TCRdb lists only in-frame clones, some missing. The data contain some 44,000 clones, approximately 83% of them singletons. Specimen: CD4+ or CD8+ T cells sorted from blood, collected in a trial of the OX40 agonist ivuxolimab. This sequence was found in an adult with an advanced solid tumor such as melanoma, head and neck, liver or kidney cancer.

In nucleotides, the CDR3 is TGTGCCAGCAGTGCCCGGGACAGGGATGGCTACACCTTC. Its protein product is CASSARDRDGYTF. The chain is built from TRBV6-1 and TRBJ1-2, with TRBD1 matching 9 bases. V was clipped by 4 bases and J by 6 bases; unmatched bases: 3. This CDR3 is built from 13 residues. Germline CDR1 reads MNHNS; CDR2 reads SASEGT.